This is a list of T cell receptor beta chains from one sample in a study of blood T cell repertoires in COVID-19. The protocol was immunoSEQ multiplex PCR, while the TCRdb copy is restricted to in-frame clones and leaves out a portion. The sample records about 110,000 clones, 88% being singletons. Sequencing was performed on peripheral blood. The receptors derive from a woman in her 70s who had recovered from COVID-19. The conserved cysteine and the conserved F or W are not part of the CDR3 here.

J gene: TRBJ2-7
V gene: TRBV19
CDR3 protein: ASSRLAGEAREQY

J gene: TRBJ2-2
V gene: TRBV5-1
CDR3 protein: ASSPRDSQGTGELF

J gene: TRBJ1-4
V gene: TRBV7-2
CDR3 protein: ASSAGLLEKLF

J gene: TRBJ2-5
V gene: TRBV19
CDR3 protein: ASSTRTGGETQY

J gene: TRBJ2-1
V gene: TRBV7-3
CDR3 protein: ASSLLSSRVDEQF

J gene: TRBJ2-7
V gene: TRBV20-1
CDR3 protein: SASSPRGGYEQY

J gene: TRBJ2-6
V gene: TRBV27
CDR3 protein: ASSFRLDRTSFTGANVLT

J gene: TRBJ2-1
V gene: TRBV3-1/TRBV3-2
CDR3 protein: ASSQAGGGQLF

J gene: TRBJ1-1
V gene: TRBV2
CDR3 protein: ASDSFMNTEAF

J gene: TRBJ1-5
V gene: TRBV6-6
CDR3 protein: ASSYEGAWQPQH

J gene: TRBJ1-2
V gene: TRBV5-6
CDR3 protein: ASSLYQGVFYGYT

J gene: TRBJ2-1
V gene: TRBV24-1
CDR3 protein: ATSDQSAGSYNEQF

J gene: TRBJ1-6
V gene: TRBV19
CDR3 protein: ASSIGTGYSPLH

J gene: TRBJ2-7
V gene: TRBV4-1
CDR3 protein: ASSQGGLAGMDEQY

J gene: TRBJ2-7
V gene: TRBV3-1/TRBV3-2
CDR3 protein: ASSQYGARLGYEQY

J gene: TRBJ2-1
V gene: TRBV7-3
CDR3 protein: ASSLRAGGMKQF

J gene: TRBJ2-5
V gene: TRBV7-6
CDR3 protein: ASSTRVGQETQY

J gene: TRBJ2-5
V gene: TRBV9
CDR3 protein: ASSPWTSGSWITETQY

J gene: TRBJ2-5
V gene: TRBV7-2
CDR3 protein: ASSSSTGLGTQY

J gene: TRBJ1-2
V gene: TRBV5-1
CDR3 protein: ASSLGTGGTGYT

J gene: TRBJ2-3
V gene: TRBV5-1
CDR3 protein: ASSLASGGTDTQY

J gene: TRBJ1-2
V gene: TRBV19
CDR3 protein: ASSRDRGGIWT

J gene: TRBJ2-7
V gene: TRBV28
CDR3 protein: ASNHAGTGPYEQY

J gene: TRBJ2-1
V gene: TRBV5-1
CDR3 protein: ASSLGSGGANEQF

J gene: TRBJ1-1
V gene: TRBV7-9
CDR3 protein: ASSKELEAF

J gene: TRBJ2-6
V gene: TRBV6-2/TRBV6-3
CDR3 protein: ASSAQLQGGTHSGANVLT

J gene: TRBJ1-6
V gene: TRBV5-1
CDR3 protein: ASKLQGANSPLH

J gene: TRBJ2-3
V gene: TRBV6-6
CDR3 protein: ASRPGQDTDTQY

J gene: TRBJ2-5
V gene: TRBV12-3/TRBV12-4
CDR3 protein: ASSLSGVETQY

J gene: TRBJ2-1
V gene: TRBV6-1
CDR3 protein: ASSEMRQTNNNEQF

J gene: TRBJ2-1
V gene: TRBV5-1
CDR3 protein: ASRVGANAYNEQF

J gene: TRBJ2-5
V gene: TRBV14
CDR3 protein: ASSLLGQAQETQY

J gene: TRBJ1-2
V gene: TRBV5-1
CDR3 protein: ASSLGATGVGYGYT

J gene: TRBJ1-1
V gene: TRBV6-5
CDR3 protein: ASSYMGRMNTEAF

J gene: TRBJ2-6
V gene: TRBV7-3
CDR3 protein: ASSATRGTGANVLT

J gene: TRBJ2-1
V gene: TRBV4-1
CDR3 protein: ASSQYREAINEQF

J gene: TRBJ1-5
V gene: TRBV30
CDR3 protein: AWSGSNQPQH

J gene: TRBJ1-1
V gene: TRBV29-1
CDR3 protein: SAEKRDPKMAF

J gene: TRBJ1-4
V gene: TRBV6-2/TRBV6-3
CDR3 protein: ASSYSRVELF

J gene: TRBJ2-5
V gene: TRBV7-2
CDR3 protein: ASSLAPHGVETQY

J gene: TRBJ2-5
V gene: TRBV29-1
CDR3 protein: SVELGETGGQETQY

J gene: TRBJ1-5
V gene: TRBV6-2/TRBV6-3
CDR3 protein: ASRPGDRGYQPQH

J gene: TRBJ2-3
V gene: TRBV7-2
CDR3 protein: ASSSLGGGDTQY

J gene: TRBJ2-5
V gene: TRBV24-1
CDR3 protein: ATSDWGTGENQETQY

J gene: TRBJ2-3
V gene: TRBV29-1
CDR3 protein: SVVVPGGRDTQY

J gene: TRBJ2-7
V gene: TRBV7-2
CDR3 protein: ASSRTSGGPPEQY

J gene: TRBJ2-1
V gene: TRBV23-1
CDR3 protein: ASSGGTGYNEQF

J gene: TRBJ2-7
V gene: TRBV29-1
CDR3 protein: SVKAGGDSYEQY

J gene: TRBJ1-5
V gene: TRBV28
CDR3 protein: ASSLWERGAVGQPQH

J gene: TRBJ1-6
V gene: TRBV19
CDR3 protein: ASHTGDSPLH